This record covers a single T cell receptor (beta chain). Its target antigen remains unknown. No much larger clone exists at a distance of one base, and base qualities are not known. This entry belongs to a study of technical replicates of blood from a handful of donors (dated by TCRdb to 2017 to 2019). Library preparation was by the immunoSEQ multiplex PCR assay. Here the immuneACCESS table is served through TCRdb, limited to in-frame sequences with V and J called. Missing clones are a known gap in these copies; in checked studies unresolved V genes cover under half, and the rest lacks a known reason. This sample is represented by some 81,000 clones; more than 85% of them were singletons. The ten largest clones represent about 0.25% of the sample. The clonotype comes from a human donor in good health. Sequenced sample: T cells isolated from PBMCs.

CDR3 reads: CASSIGGRIANEQFF. In nucleotides, the sequence is TGTGCCAGTAGTATTGGAGGGAGAATAGCAAATGAGCAGTTCTTC. The sequence links TRBV19 to TRBJ2-1, with TRBD2 perhaps the D gene, on 6 matching bases. The trim is 3 bases for V and 7 bases for J, with a gap of 16 bases between the germline ends. The CDR3, cysteine through phenylalanine, is 15 amino acids long. Kept here is only the CDR3 DNA, which spans 45 bases and is read in frame from base 1. Reading the germline V gene (reference sequence) gives CDR1 LNHDA and CDR2 SQIVND.